This entry is about one TCR beta chain. CDR1 ENHRY and CDR2 SYGVKD come from the germline V gene. The CDR3 covers 15 residues. Unmatched junction bases numbered 8, after V lost 2 bases and J lost 7 bases. This specimen comes from a study of blood T cell repertoires in COVID-19. Study overall: T cells, B-cell-depleted T cells, or PBMCs provided the cDNA or gDNA that served as material.

As handled by the study authors: Nucleated cell counts were estimated from reference gene primer amplification. Method: immunoSEQ multiplex PCR; TCRdb's copy keeps in-frame clones and lacks some. From that table come the V and J calls and clone size; the DNA was used to work out D and trimming. Of about 60,000 clones detected, roughly nine tenths appear once; the ten largest clones hold 10%. This clonotype originated in a human donor with acute or convalescent COVID-19. The donor label of this sample is uncertain. What was sequenced was peripheral blood. V is TRBV10-3 and J is TRBJ1-5; TRBD1 agrees at 7 bases. The CDR3 DNA reads as TGTGCCATCAGTGAGGGACAGGCTCTAGGCCAGCCCCAGCATTTT. Amino acids: CAISEGQALGQPQHF.